These 21 T cell receptor beta chains share one sample of origin, sequenced in a study of T-cell reconstitution after alpha-beta-depleted transplantation in children. The library targeted TCRbeta and was prepared with unique molecular identifiers. TCRdb redid the calling of the PCR reads with MiXCR, one entry per CDR3 protein. Of about 250,000 distinct CDR3 sequences in the sample, 24% were seen once. Sequencing was performed on PBMCs, mostly from graft donor cells, taken 360 days after TCRalphabeta/CD19-depleted stem cell transplant. The receptors here all came from a female patient younger than 10 who had a stem cell transplant for congenital amegakaryocytic thrombocytopenia, so the T cells may come from the graft donor.

The gene calls are TRBV5-1 and TRBJ2-5; tentatively, D is TRBD1 (6 bases). V was pared by 0 bases and J by 3 bases, with 18 bases between. There are 17 residues in the CDR3. Germline V CDR1 and CDR2: SGHRS, YFSETQ. CDR3 nucleotides: TGCGCCAGCAGCTTGGCCTCTGTGTGGACAGTGGAAGAGACCCAGTACTTC. Its translation is CASSLASVWTVEETQYF. Full variable domain (remainder filled in from reference TRBV5-1 and TRBJ2-5): KAGVTQTPRYLIKTRGQQVTLSCSPISGHRSVSWYQQTPGQGLQFLFEYFSETQRNKGNFPGRFSGRQFSNSRSEMNVSTLELGDSALYLCASSLASVWTVEETQYFGPGTRLLVL.

This chain links TRBV7-6 with TRBJ2-1; 7 positions match TRBD2. The junction had 10 bases not matched to a gene; V was cut back by 8 bases and J by 3 bases. CDR3 length equals 15 residues. From germline, CDR1 is SGHVS and CDR2 FNYEAQ. The CDR3 loop reads CASAKGRELYNEQFF. CDR3 DNA: TGTGCCAGCGCGAAGGGGCGGGAGCTCTACAATGAGCAGTTCTTC.

V is TRBV20-1 and J is TRBJ2-7; tentatively, D is TRBD1 (5 bases). V lost 6 bases to trimming and J lost 3 bases, with 15 bases between them. From germline, CDR1 is DFQATT and CDR2 SNEGSKA (reference sequence). CDR3 length: 13 residues. CDR3 DNA sequence: TGCAGTGCCACAAACCAGGGAAGCTACGAGCAGTACTTC. This gives the protein CSATNQGSYEQYF.

This clonotype turned up a few times. J is TRBJ2-1 and V is TRBV19; a weak D match, TRBD2 (6 bases). CDR1 and CDR2 from the germline V gene are LNHDA and SQIVND (reference sequence). The V and J ends lost 7 bases and 2 bases respectively, with 18 bases between them. The CDR3 loop spans 16 amino acids. CDR3 residues: CASTIGAGFTYNEQFF. In DNA, the CDR3 is TGTGCCAGTACCATAGGGGCGGGATTTACCTACAATGAGCAGTTCTTC. The variable domain in full, with the rest retrieved from reference TRBV19 and TRBJ2-1, is DGGITQSPKYLFRKEGQNVTLSCEQNLNHDAMYWYRQDPGQGLRLIYYSQIVNDFQKGDIAEGYSVSREKKESFPLTVTSAQKNPTAFYLCASTIGAGFTYNEQFFGPGTRLTVL.

This clonotype was counted at least ten times. The chain combines TRBV6-5 with TRBJ2-1; 11 bases map to TRBD2. The germline CDR1 and CDR2 sequences are MNHEY and SVGAGI. This CDR3 spans 17 amino acids. V was pared by 2 bases and J by 4 bases, with 7 bases of the junction left unmatched. As DNA, the CDR3 is TGTGCCAGCAGTTACGGGGGACTAGCGGAAACATACAATGAGCAGTTCTTC. Its translation: CASSYGGLAETYNEQFF.

This clonotype showed up just a few times. This sequence joins TRBV4-1 and TRBJ1-5; tentatively, D is TRBD1 (5 bases). Looked up from germline, CDR1 is MGHRA and CDR2 is YSYEKL. Trimming cost V 4 bases and J 6 bases, with 13 bases left between them. This CDR3 is built from 14 residues. The CDR3 region is CASSLVVGVQPQHF. CDR3 sequence (DNA): TGCGCCAGCAGCCTCGTAGTGGGGGTTCAGCCCCAGCATTTT.

The sample holds a few counts of this clonotype. The J gene is TRBJ2-1, the V gene TRBV11-2, with a weak D call TRBD2 (7 bases). The V end lost 5 bases, the J end lost 7 bases, and 24 bases lay between the germline ends. Looked up from germline, CDR1 is SGHAT and CDR2 is FQNNGV. The CDR3 contains 17 residues. Written as DNA, the CDR3 is TGTGCCAGCAGCCCACCCGCGGGGGCCAGCATGCGGAATGAGCAGTTCTTC. Translating it yields CASSPPAGASMRNEQFF.

About this clonotype: The CDR3 end shows no conserved phenylalanine or tryptophan, and so a read error is likely. The chain couples TRBV5-1 to TRBJ2-7; no definite D call. V shed 0 bases and J shed 3 bases, with 10 bases lying between them. This CDR3 has 14 residues. From germline, CDR1 is SGHRS and CDR2 YFSETQ. Written as DNA, the CDR3 is TGCGCCAGCAGCTTGGCCAGTTTCGGCTACGAGCAGTACTGC. Residues: CASSLASFGYEQYC.

V gene TRBV5-1 combines with J gene TRBJ2-3; D remains ambiguous. The CDR3 has 14 residues. Germline V gives CDR1 SGHRS, CDR2 YFSETQ. Trimming cost V 7 bases and J 0 bases, with 12 bases left between them. The CDR3 loop is CASLQQASTDTQYF. In DNA form, the CDR3 reads TGCGCCAGCCTACAGCAAGCTAGCACAGATACGCAGTATTTT.

The chain couples TRBV24-1 to TRBJ2-2, with D perhaps matching TRBD1 (6 bases). CDR1 KGHDR and CDR2 SFDVKD come from the germline V gene. This CDR3 has 14 amino acids. Trimming shortened V by 4 bases and J by 6 bases, and 11 bases separated the two germline ends. CDR3 region: CATSERDISGELFF. The CDR3, as DNA: TGTGCCACCAGTGAACGGGACATCTCCGGGGAGCTGTTTTTT.

This sequence joins TRBV12-3 or TRBV12-4 and TRBJ2-7; 8 nucleotides agree with TRBD2. This CDR3 region has 15 residues. Germline trimming cut 7 bases from V and 1 base from J; bases unmatched to any gene: 9. DNA of the CDR3: TGTGCCAGCACCCTCTCGGGGGGGATATCCTACGAGCAGTACTTC. Its translation is CASTLSGGISYEQYF.

V usage is TRBV20-1 and J usage is TRBJ1-2; the D gene is possibly TRBD1 (5 bases). This CDR3 comprises 17 residues. V lost 2 bases, J lost 8 bases, and 27 bases lay in between. CDR1 is DFQATT, CDR2 SNEGSKA, per germline (reference sequence). As DNA, the CDR3 is TGCAGTGCTAGACCGCACGATGGGACCATCAGCGTAAGCGGCTACACCTTC. Translated: CSARPHDGTISVSGYTF.

The V gene is TRBV4-3, the J gene TRBJ2-7, with TRBD2 identical over 9 bases. The CDR3 is 13 amino acids. From germline, CDR1 is LGHNA and CDR2 YSLEER. Trimming removed 1 base from V and 6 bases from J; junction bases left unmatched: 1. CDR3 nucleotide sequence: TGCGCCAGCAGCCAAGGACTAGCGGCCGAGCAGTACTTC. Translating it yields CASSQGLAAEQYF.

The chain joins TRBV27 to TRBJ2-1, with D possibly being TRBD2 (6 bases). Germline CDR1 MNHEY, CDR2 SMNVEV (reference sequence). The CDR3 contains 15 residues. V was pared by 3 bases and J by 5 bases, with 14 bases between. The CDR3 coding sequence is TGTGCCAGCAGTTTGGTAGCGACGGGGGACAATGAGCAGTTCTTC. It translates to CASSLVATGDNEQFF.

The chain is built from TRBV24-1 and TRBJ2-5; possible D gene TRBD2, 6 bases. The V end lost 2 bases, the J end lost 1 base, and 13 bases lay between the germline ends. This CDR3 comprises 16 residues. Per germline, CDR1 KGHDR and CDR2 SFDVKD. CDR3 region: CATSDSGSGLQETQYF. CDR3 bases: TGTGCCACCAGTGATTCGGGTTCGGGACTCCAAGAGACCCAGTACTTC.

In this sample, this clonotype turned up many times. The chain couples TRBV7-2 to TRBJ2-1; possibly TRBD1 for D (6 bases). Trimming removed 1 base at V and 3 bases at J, with 7 bases between. Germline loops: CDR1 SGHTA, CDR2 FQGNSA. This CDR3 has 14 amino acids. CDR3 protein: CASSLGTDYNEQFF. The CDR3, as DNA: TGTGCCAGCAGCTTAGGGACAGACTACAATGAGCAGTTCTTC.

The J gene is TRBJ2-1, the V gene TRBV24-1, with D perhaps TRBD2 (5 bases). The V and J ends lost 2 bases and 15 bases respectively, with 16 bases between them. The length of the CDR3 is 13 residues. Germline V gene lookup returns CDR1 KGHDR and CDR2 SFDVKD. The CDR3 is CATSDSKRGSGFF. The CDR3 DNA sequence: TGTGCCACCAGTGATTCAAAGCGTGGGAGCGGGTTCTTC.

V is TRBV3-1 and J is TRBJ2-5, with D perhaps matching TRBD2 (5 bases). From germline, CDR1 is LGHDT and CDR2 YNNKEL (reference sequence). CDR3 length: 14 residues. The V end lost 5 bases, the J end lost 4 bases, and 14 bases lay between the germline ends. CDR3 loop: CASSARAGVETQYF. CDR3 coding DNA: TGTGCCAGCAGCGCGCGGGCGGGTGTAGAGACCCAGTACTTC.

This clonotype was recorded a few times. The CDR3 is CATSRGVYGYTF. CDR3 DNA sequence: TGTGCCACCAGCAGGGGGGTCTATGGCTACACCTTC. The genes are TRBV15 and TRBJ1-2, with D possibly matching TRBD1 (5 bases). V was shortened by 3 bases and J by 4 bases, with 6 bases between the two germline ends. Germline V gene lookup returns CDR1 LNHNV and CDR2 YYDKDF (reference sequence). This CDR3 contains 12 residues.

This chain links TRBV18 with TRBJ2-3, with TRBD1 identical over 8 bases. CDR3 size: 14 residues. With V trimmed by 9 bases and J by 2 bases, 7 bases remained unmatched. The germline V gene encodes CDR1 KGHSH and CDR2 LQKENI. The CDR3 DNA sequence: TGTGCCAGTACCGACAGGGGACACACAGATACGCAGTATTTT. It codes for CASTDRGHTDTQYF.

This rearrangement joins TRBV5-1 to TRBJ2-7, with D possibly being TRBD1 or TRBD2 (5 bases each). CDR1 and CDR2 from the germline V gene are SGHRS and YFSETQ. V was shortened by 0 bases and J by 3 bases, with 13 bases between the two germline ends. The CDR3 loop spans 15 amino acids. CDR3 sequence: CASSLVRDPLYEQYF. DNA for the CDR3: TGCGCCAGCAGCTTGGTGAGGGACCCCCTCTACGAGCAGTACTTC.